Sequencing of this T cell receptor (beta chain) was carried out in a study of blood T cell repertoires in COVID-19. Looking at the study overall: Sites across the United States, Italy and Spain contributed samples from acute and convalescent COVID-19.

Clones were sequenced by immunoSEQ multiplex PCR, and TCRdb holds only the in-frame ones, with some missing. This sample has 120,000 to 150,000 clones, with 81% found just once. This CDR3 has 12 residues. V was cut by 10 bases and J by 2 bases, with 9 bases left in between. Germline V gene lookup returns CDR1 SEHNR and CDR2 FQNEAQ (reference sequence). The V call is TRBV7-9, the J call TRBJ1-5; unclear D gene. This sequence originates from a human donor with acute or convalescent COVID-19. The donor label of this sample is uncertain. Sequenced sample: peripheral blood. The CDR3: CATGRGNQPQHF. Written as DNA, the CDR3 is TGTGCCACGGGGAGGGGCAATCAGCCCCAGCATTTT.